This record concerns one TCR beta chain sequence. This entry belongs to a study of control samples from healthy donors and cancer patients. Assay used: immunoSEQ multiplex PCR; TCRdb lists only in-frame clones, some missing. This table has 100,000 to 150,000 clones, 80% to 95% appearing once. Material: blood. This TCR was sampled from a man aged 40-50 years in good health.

CDR3 sequence (DNA): TGTGCCAGCAGTTTATCGGGCAGGGGGACTCAGCCCCAGCATTTT. As protein: CASSLSGRGTQPQHF. The rearrangement joins TRBV28 to TRBJ1-5; 7 bases align to TRBD1. The CDR3 contains 15 residues. The V gene end was trimmed by 1 base and the J gene end by 6 bases; junction bases not matched to a gene: 6. Germline V gives CDR1 MDHEN, CDR2 SYDVKM.